This TCR beta chain emerged from a study of T-cell memory formation after mild COVID-19. Findings of the study overall: Clones contracting across day 15 to 85 had a balanced CD4/CD8 profile; later expanding clones leaned CD4+. Clones that contracted clustered mainly in CM and EM if CD4+ and in EMRA if CD8+.

TCRalpha and TCRbeta libraries used 5'RACE with constant-segment primers and UMIs. TCRdb redid the calling of the 5' RACE reads with MiXCR, one entry per CDR3 protein. The table shows around 420,000 distinct CDR3 sequences, with roughly 26% occurring only once. The table lists this clonotype with a few counts. Its antigen is unidentified. The receptor comes from an adult woman who had mild COVID-19 (a few samples of this study predate the infection). Cell type and time point are not known. The sequencing input was PBMCs or a T cell subset sorted from them (not recorded which).

The CDR3 loop reads CASTHGTFYEQYF. CDR3 coding DNA: TGTGCCAGCACCCATGGGACGTTCTACGAGCAGTACTTC. This chain links TRBV28 with TRBJ2-7, with D perhaps matching TRBD1 or TRBD2 (5 bases each). Trimming took 7 bases from V and 3 from J, leaving 13 bases between them. This CDR3 region has 13 residues. Germline CDR1 and CDR2: MDHEN and SYDVKM. Variable domain in full (rest from reference TRBV28 and TRBJ2-7): DVKVTQSSRYLVKRTGEKVFLECVQDMDHENMFWYRQDPGLGLRLIYFSYDVKMKEKGDIPEGYSVSREKKERFSLILESASTNQTSMYLCASTHGTFYEQYFGPGTRLTVT.